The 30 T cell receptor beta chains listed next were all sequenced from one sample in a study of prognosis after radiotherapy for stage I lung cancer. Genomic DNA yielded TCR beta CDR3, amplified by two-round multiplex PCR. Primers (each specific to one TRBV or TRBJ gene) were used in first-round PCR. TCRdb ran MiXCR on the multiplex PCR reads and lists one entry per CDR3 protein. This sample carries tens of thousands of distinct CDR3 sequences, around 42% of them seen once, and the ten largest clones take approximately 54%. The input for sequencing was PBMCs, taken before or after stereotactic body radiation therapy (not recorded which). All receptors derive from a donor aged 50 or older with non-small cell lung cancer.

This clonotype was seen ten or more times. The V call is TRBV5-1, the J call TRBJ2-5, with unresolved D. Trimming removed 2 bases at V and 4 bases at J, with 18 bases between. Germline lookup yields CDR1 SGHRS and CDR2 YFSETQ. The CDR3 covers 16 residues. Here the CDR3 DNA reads TGCGCCAGCAGCTTCGGGTCGGCCTTTACCGGAGAGACCCAGTACTTC. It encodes CASSFGSAFTGETQYF.

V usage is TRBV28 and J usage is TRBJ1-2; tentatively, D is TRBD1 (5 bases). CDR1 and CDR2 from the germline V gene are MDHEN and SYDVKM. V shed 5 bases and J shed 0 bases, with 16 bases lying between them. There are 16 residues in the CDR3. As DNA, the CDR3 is TGTGCCAGCAGTCGCCCAGGGATGGAGGCTAACTATGGCTACACCTTC. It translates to CASSRPGMEANYGYTF.

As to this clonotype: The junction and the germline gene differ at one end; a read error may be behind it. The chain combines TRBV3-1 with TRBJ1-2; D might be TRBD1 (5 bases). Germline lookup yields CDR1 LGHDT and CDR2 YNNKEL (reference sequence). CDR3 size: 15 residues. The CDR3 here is CASSQVQGLNYGYNF. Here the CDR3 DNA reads TGTGCCAGCAGCCAAGTGCAGGGCCTAAACTATGGCTACAACTTC.

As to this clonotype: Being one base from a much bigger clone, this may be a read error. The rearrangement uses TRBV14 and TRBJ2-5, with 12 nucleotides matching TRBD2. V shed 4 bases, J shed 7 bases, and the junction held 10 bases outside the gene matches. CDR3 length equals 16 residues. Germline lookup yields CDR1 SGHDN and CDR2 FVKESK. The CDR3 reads CASSLWTSGKGGTQYF. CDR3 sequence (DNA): TGTGCCAGCAGCCTGTGGACTAGCGGGAAGGGAGGGACCCAGTACTTC.

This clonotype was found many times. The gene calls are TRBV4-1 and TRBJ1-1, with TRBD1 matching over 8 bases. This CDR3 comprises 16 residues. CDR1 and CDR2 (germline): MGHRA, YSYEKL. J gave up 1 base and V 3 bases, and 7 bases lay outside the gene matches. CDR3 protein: CASSQGRGTGNTEAFF. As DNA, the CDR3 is TGCGCCAGCAGCCAGGGGAGAGGGACAGGGAACACTGAAGCTTTCTTT.

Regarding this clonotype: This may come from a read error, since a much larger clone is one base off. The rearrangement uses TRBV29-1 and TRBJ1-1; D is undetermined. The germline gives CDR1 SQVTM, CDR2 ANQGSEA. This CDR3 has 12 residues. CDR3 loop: CIGKGVNTEAFF. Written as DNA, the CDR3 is TGCATCGGCAAAGGCGTGAACACTGAAGCTTTCTTT.

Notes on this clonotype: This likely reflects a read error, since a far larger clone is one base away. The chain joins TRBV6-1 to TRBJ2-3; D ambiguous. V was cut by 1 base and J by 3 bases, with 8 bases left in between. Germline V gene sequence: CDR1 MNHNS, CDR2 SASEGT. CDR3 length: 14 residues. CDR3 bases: TGTGCCAGCAGTGAAGGGCTATTTACAGATACGCAGTATTTT. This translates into CASSEGLFTDTQYF.

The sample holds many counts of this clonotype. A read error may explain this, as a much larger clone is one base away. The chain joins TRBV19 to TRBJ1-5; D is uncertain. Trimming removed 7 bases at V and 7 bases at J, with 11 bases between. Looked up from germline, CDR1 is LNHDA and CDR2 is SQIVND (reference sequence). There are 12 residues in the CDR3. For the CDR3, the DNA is TGTGCCAGTACTCAGGTGAGCCAGCCCCAGCATTTT. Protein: CASTQVSQPQHF. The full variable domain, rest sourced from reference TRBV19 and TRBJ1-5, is DGGITQSPKYLFRKEGQNVTLSCEQNLNHDAMYWYRQDPGQGLRLIYYSQIVNDFQKGDIAEGYSVSREKKESFPLTVTSAQKNPTAFYLCASTQVSQPQHFGDGTRLSIL.

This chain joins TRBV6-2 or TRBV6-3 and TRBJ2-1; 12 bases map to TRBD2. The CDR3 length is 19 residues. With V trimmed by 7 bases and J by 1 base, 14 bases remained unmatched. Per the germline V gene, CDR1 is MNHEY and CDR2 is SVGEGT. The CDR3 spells CASIPGTSGHTSSYNEQFF. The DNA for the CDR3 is TGTGCCAGCATTCCAGGGACTAGCGGGCACACCAGTTCCTACAATGAGCAGTTCTTC.

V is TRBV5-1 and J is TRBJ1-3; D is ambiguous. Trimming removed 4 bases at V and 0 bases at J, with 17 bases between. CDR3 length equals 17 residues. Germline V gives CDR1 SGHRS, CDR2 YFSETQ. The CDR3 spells CASSEGTGLYSGNTIYF. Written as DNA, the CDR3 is TGCGCCAGCAGCGAAGGAACCGGGTTATACTCTGGAAACACCATATATTTT.

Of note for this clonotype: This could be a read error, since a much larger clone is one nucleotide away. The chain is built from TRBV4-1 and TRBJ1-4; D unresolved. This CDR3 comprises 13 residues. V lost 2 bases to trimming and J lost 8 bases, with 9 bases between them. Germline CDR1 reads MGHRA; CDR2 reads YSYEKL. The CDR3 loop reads CASSQRHVEKLFF. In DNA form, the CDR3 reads TGCGCCAGCAGCCAACGACATGTGGAAAAACTGTTTTTT.

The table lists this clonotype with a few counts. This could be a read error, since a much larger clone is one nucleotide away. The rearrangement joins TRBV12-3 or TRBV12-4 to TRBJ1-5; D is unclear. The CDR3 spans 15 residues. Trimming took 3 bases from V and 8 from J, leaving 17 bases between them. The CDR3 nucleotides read TGTGCCAGCAGTTTTTCAGGACTGGGAAGAAAGCCCCAGCATTTT. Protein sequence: CASSFSGLGRKPQHF.

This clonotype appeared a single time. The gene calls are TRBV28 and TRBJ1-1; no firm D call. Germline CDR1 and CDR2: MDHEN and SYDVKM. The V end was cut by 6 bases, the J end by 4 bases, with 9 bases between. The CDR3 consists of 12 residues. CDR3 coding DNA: TGTGCCAGCAGCTTGCGAGGCACTGAAGCTTTCTTT. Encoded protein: CASSLRGTEAFF.

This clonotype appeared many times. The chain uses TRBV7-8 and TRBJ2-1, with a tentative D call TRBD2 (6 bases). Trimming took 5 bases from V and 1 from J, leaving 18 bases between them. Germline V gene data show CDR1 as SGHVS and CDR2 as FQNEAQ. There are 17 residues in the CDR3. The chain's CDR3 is CASSAGLLRRSYNEQFF. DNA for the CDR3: TGTGCCAGCAGCGCGGGACTTCTCCGGCGGTCCTACAATGAGCAGTTCTTC. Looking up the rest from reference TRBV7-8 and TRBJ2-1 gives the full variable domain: GAGVSQSPRYKVAKRGQDVALRCDPISGHVSLFWYQQALGQGPEFLTYFQNEAQLDKSGLPSDRFFAERPEGSVSTLKIQRTQQEDSAVYLCASSAGLLRRSYNEQFFGPGTRLTVL.

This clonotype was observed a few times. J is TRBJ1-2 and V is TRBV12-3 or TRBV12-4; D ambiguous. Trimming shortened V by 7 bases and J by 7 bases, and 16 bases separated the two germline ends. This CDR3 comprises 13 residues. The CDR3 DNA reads TGTGCCAGCATCCGCGAACTTGTCGCTGGCTACACCTTC. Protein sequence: CASIRELVAGYTF.

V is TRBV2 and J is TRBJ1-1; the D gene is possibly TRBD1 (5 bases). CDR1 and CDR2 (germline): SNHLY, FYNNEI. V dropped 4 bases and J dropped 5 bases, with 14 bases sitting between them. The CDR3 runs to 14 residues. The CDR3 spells CASSVHGRGTEAFF. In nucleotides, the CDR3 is TGTGCCAGCAGTGTCCACGGCCGGGGGACTGAAGCTTTCTTT.

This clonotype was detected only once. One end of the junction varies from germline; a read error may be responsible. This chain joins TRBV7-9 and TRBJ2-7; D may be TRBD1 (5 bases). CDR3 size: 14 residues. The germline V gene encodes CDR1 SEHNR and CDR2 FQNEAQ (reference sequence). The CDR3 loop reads CASSLGDSPYEQYF. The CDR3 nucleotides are TGTGCCAGTAGCTTAGGAGACAGCCCCTATGAGCAGTACTTC.

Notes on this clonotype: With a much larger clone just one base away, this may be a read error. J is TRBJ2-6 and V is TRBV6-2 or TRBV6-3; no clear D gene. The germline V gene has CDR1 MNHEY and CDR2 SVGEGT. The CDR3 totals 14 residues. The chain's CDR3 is CASSYNSVANVLTF. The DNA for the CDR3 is TGTGCCAGCAGTTACAACTCTGTGGCCAACGTCCTGACTTTC.

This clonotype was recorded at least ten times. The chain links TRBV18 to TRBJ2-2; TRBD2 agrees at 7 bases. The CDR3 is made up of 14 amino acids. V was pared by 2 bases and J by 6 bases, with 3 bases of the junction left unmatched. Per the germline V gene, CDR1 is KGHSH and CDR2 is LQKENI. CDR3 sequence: CASSPAGEAGELFF. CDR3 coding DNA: TGTGCCAGCTCACCAGCGGGGGAGGCCGGGGAGCTGTTTTTT.

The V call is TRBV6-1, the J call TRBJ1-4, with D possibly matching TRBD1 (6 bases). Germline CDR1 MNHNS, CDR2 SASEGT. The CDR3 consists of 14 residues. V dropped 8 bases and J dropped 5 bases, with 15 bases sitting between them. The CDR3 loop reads CASATGSFNEKLFF. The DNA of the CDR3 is TGTGCCAGCGCCACAGGGTCCTTCAATGAAAAACTGTTTTTT.

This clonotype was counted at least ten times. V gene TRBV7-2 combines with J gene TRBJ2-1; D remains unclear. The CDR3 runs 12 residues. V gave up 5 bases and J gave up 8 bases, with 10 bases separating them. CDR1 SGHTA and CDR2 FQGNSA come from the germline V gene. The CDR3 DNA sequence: TGTGCCAGCAGCCCTCCTAGGCATGAGCAGTTCTTC. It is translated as CASSPPRHEQFF.

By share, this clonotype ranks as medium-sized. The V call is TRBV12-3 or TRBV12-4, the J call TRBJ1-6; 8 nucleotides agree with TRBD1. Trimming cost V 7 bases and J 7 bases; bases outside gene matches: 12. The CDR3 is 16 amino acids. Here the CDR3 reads CASTRVDGTGNSPLHF. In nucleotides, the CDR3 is TGTGCCAGCACGAGAGTGGACGGGACAGGAAATTCACCCCTCCACTTT.

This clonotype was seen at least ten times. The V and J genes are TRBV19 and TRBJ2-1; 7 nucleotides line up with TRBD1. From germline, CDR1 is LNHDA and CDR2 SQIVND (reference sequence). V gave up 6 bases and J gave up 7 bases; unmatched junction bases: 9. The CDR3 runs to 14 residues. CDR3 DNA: TGTGCCAGTAGACACCGGGACAGCGAAAATGAGCAGTTCTTC. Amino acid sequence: CASRHRDSENEQFF.

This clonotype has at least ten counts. The CDR3 DNA reads TGTGCCAGCACCCCCGAACCTGGAAACACCATATATTTT. Its protein product is CASTPEPGNTIYF. This rearrangement joins TRBV11-3 to TRBJ1-3; no definite D call. CDR3 length: 13 amino acids. The ends were cut back, 7 bases at V and 2 bases at J, with 9 bases in the middle. The germline V gene encodes CDR1 SGHNT and CDR2 YENEEA.

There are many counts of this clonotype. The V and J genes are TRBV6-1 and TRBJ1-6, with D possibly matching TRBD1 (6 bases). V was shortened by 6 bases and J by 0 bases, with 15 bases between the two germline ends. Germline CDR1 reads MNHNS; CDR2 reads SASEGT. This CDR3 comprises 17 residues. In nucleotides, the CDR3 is TGTGCCAGCAGCAAAAACAGGGTCCTCTCCTATAATTCACCCCTCCACTTT. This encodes CASSKNRVLSYNSPLHF.

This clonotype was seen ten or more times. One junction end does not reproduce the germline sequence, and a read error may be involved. CDR3 region: CASSFSGLAGGDF. CDR3 bases: TGTGCCAGCAGCTTCTCGGGCCTGGCGGGAGGGGATTTC. The chain couples TRBV11-3 to TRBJ2-1; 9 bases line up with TRBD2. CDR3 length: 13 residues. Germline CDR1 is SGHNT and CDR2 is YENEEA.

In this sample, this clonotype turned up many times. CDR3 DNA: TGTGCCACCAGCAGCGGTCACACTGAAGCTTTCTTT. Protein sequence: CATSSGHTEAFF. The chain is built from TRBV15 and TRBJ1-1; D unresolved. With 3 bases removed from V and 3 bases from J, the gap between germline ends came to 5 bases. Per the germline V gene, CDR1 is LNHNV and CDR2 is YYDKDF (reference sequence). The CDR3 consists of 12 residues.

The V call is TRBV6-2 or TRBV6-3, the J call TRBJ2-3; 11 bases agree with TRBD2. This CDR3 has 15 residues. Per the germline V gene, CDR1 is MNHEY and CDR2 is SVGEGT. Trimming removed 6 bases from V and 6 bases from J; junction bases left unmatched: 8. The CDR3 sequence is CASSPLAGGPDTQYF. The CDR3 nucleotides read TGTGCCAGCAGCCCCCTAGCGGGGGGTCCGGATACGCAGTATTTT.

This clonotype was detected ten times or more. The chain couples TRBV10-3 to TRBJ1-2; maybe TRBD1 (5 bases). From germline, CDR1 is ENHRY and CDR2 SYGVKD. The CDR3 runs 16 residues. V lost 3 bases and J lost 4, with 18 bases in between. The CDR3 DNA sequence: TGTGCCATCAGTGACGGCGGGGCGCTCGGGGGCTATGGCTACACCTTC. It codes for CAISDGGALGGYGYTF.

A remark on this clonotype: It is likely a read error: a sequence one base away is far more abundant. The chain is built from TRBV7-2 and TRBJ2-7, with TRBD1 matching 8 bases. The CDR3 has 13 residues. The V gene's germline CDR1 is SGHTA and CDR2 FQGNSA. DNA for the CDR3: TGTGCCAACAGCCCCGACAGGGGCCACGAGCAGTACTTC. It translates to CANSPDRGHEQYF.